One and the same sample provided the 27 T cell receptor beta chains below, sequenced in a study of T cells in Graves' hyperthyroidism and ophthalmopathy. TCR beta CDR3 regions were amplified from RNA. The primer set for the first-round RT-PCR of the TCR CDR3 was HTBI. TCRdb processed the multiplex PCR reads anew with MiXCR; each CDR3 protein has one entry. The table lists about 740,000 distinct CDR3 sequences, 13% to 15% of them singletons. The sample consisted of blood. These receptors originate from a woman in her late teens or twenties with Graves' hyperthyroidism.

This clonotype turned up a few times. V and J are TRBV6-5 and TRBJ1-1; 7 nucleotides align to TRBD1. The CDR3 sequence is 16 residues long. The V segment lost 0 bases and the J segment 4 bases; nucleotides outside the gene matches: 8. Germline-derived CDR1 and CDR2 are MNHEY and SVGAGI. The CDR3 DNA sequence: TGTGCCAGCAGTTACTCACCAGGGGGTTGGGTCACTGAAGCTTTCTTT. Residues: CASSYSPGGWVTEAFF.

In its sample, this clonotype was seen a few times. The chain recombines TRBV27 with TRBJ2-3; D not resolved. The CDR3 totals 15 residues. V gave up 2 bases and J gave up 1 base, with 10 bases separating them. Germline-derived CDR1 and CDR2 are MNHEY and SMNVEV (reference sequence). CDR3 in amino acids: CASSLPRAGTDTQYF. CDR3 DNA sequence: TGTGCCAGCAGTTTACCTCGCGCGGGCACAGATACGCAGTATTTT.

This clonotype was recorded a few times. J is TRBJ2-1 and V is TRBV18; 10 bases match TRBD2. J lost 6 bases, V lost 2 bases, and 10 bases had no gene match. The length of the CDR3 is 17 residues. In germline, CDR1 is KGHSH, CDR2 LQKENI. The CDR3 region has the DNA TGTGCCAGCTCACCAGTACCTCTAGCGGGAGCTCGCAATGAGCAGTTCTTC. It specifies CASSPVPLAGARNEQFF.

At least ten counts were recorded for this clonotype. The CDR3 DNA is TGTGCCAGCAGCTTGCGGCGGATCCTCTCCTACGAGCAGTACTTC. Its protein is CASSLRRILSYEQYF. The J gene is TRBJ2-7, the V gene TRBV5-6, with no clear D. The CDR3 consists of 15 residues. Trimming cost V 1 base and J 0 bases, with 11 bases left between them. CDR1 SGHDT and CDR2 YYEEEE come from the germline V gene.

This clonotype came up a few times. CDR3 bases: TGTGCCTGGAGTGACGGTATTACCTCTGGAAACACCATATATTTT. Translated: CAWSDGITSGNTIYF. The chain employs TRBV30 and TRBJ1-3; D is ambiguous. The CDR3 spans 15 residues. The ends were cut back, 1 base at V and 0 bases at J, with 10 bases in the middle. CDR1 and CDR2 from the germline V gene are GTSNPN and SVGIG (reference sequence).

This clonotype appeared many times. CDR3 sequence: CASSLGARTGGLTEAFF. The CDR3 DNA sequence: TGTGCCAGCAGTTTAGGTGCCCGGACAGGGGGCCTCACTGAAGCTTTCTTT. The J gene is TRBJ1-1, the V gene TRBV27, with 11 bases that match TRBD1. The germline gives CDR1 MNHEY, CDR2 SMNVEV (reference sequence). CDR3 length: 17 amino acids. V dropped 2 bases and J dropped 4; count of bases not matched to a gene: 9.

The rearrangement uses TRBV28 and TRBJ2-3, with D perhaps matching TRBD2 (5 bases). CDR1 is MDHEN and CDR2 is SYDVKM in the germline V gene. Trimming stripped 6 bases from V and 4 bases from J, with 14 bases between. The CDR3 is 14 residues long. This CDR3 reads CASRPTGVADTQYF. In DNA form, the CDR3 reads TGTGCCAGCAGACCCACCGGGGTCGCAGATACGCAGTATTTT.

This clonotype was counted many times. This chain joins TRBV6-5 and TRBJ2-2; D perhaps matches TRBD1 (6 bases). This CDR3 comprises 15 residues. CDR1 is MNHEY and CDR2 is SVGAGI in the germline V gene. V was pared by 0 bases and J by 6 bases, with 11 bases between. The CDR3 nucleotides read TGTGCCAGCAGTTACTCAAACAGGGTCCCCGGGGAGCTGTTTTTT. This sequence encodes CASSYSNRVPGELFF.

The chain links TRBV11-2 to TRBJ2-7; 7 bases agree with TRBD1. CDR1 and CDR2 (germline): SGHAT, FQNNGV. This CDR3 spans 14 amino acids. Trimming cost V 8 bases and J 2 bases; bases outside gene matches: 9. CDR3 amino acids: CASRAGTDPYEQYF. In DNA, the CDR3 is TGTGCCAGCCGGGCCGGGACAGACCCCTACGAGCAGTACTTC.

This clonotype turned up a few times. The J gene is TRBJ1-4, the V gene TRBV30; no reliable D call. This CDR3 has 17 residues. The V gene's germline CDR1 is GTSNPN and CDR2 SVGIG (reference sequence). Trimming removed 1 base at V and 3 bases at J, with 18 bases between. DNA of the CDR3: TGTGCCTGGAGTGACTGGGTATGGCTGGATTCTAATGAAAAACTGTTTTTT. Encoded protein: CAWSDWVWLDSNEKLFF. Drawing the rest from reference TRBV30 and TRBJ1-4, the complete variable domain is SQTIHQWPATLVQPVGSPLSLECTVEGTSNPNLYWYRQAAGRGLQLLFYSVGIGQISSEVPQNLSASRPQDRQFILSSKKLLLSDSGFYLCAWSDWVWLDSNEKLFFGSGTQLSVL.

As regards this clonotype: The junction departs from the called germline gene at one end, perhaps through a read error. The rearrangement uses TRBV27 and TRBJ1-6, with TRBD1 as a possible D gene (5 bases). This CDR3 region has 14 residues. Per germline, CDR1 MNHEY and CDR2 SMNVEV (reference sequence). The CDR3 nucleotides are TGTGCCAGCACCCCGGGACTGGGCTATTCACCCCCCCACTTT. Protein product: CASTPGLGYSPPHF.

This clonotype appeared a few times. The V and J genes are TRBV20-1 and TRBJ2-1; D is undetermined. V lost 4 bases and J lost 1, with 8 bases in between. Germline CDR1 is DFQATT and CDR2 is SNEGSKA (reference sequence). This CDR3 comprises 13 residues. The CDR3 DNA reads TGCAGTGCTACGCCTCGTTCCTACAATGAGCAGTTCTTC. Amino acids: CSATPRSYNEQFF.

This clonotype came up a few times. The gene calls are TRBV6-1 and TRBJ2-3, with 8 bases that match TRBD1. This CDR3 region has 15 residues. From germline, CDR1 is MNHNS and CDR2 SASEGT. The J segment lost 4 bases and the V segment lost 6 bases, leaving 9 bases of the junction unmatched. As DNA, the CDR3 is TGTGCCAGCAGCTGGACAGGGCTTGCTTCAGATACGCAGTATTTT. It is translated as CASSWTGLASDTQYF.

There are a few counts of this clonotype. This rearrangement joins TRBV9 to TRBJ1-2; 9 nucleotides match TRBD1. The V gene's germline CDR1 is SGDLS and CDR2 YYNGEE. The CDR3 consists of 16 residues. V lost 4 bases to trimming and J lost 7 bases; unmatched junction nucleotides: 14. CDR3 nucleotides: TGTGCCAGCAGCCCGAGCTGGACAGGGGAAATCAGTGGCTACACCTTC. Amino acids: CASSPSWTGEISGYTF.

At least ten counts were recorded for this clonotype. The rearrangement joins TRBV13 to TRBJ2-7, with D perhaps matching TRBD1 or TRBD2 (5 bases each). The germline V gene encodes CDR1 PRHDT and CDR2 FYEKMQ (reference sequence). Trimming removed 2 bases at V and 3 bases at J, with 11 bases between. The CDR3 covers 14 residues. The CDR3 here is CASSLFGTGYEQYF. CDR3 sequence (DNA): TGTGCCAGCAGCTTATTCGGGACCGGCTACGAGCAGTACTTC.

In this sample, this clonotype turned up many times. The chain has TRBV18 and TRBJ2-7; D remains ambiguous. Per the germline V gene, CDR1 is KGHSH and CDR2 is LQKENI. There are 15 residues in the CDR3. Trimming cost V 1 base and J 0 bases, with 10 bases left between them. In DNA, the CDR3 is TGTGCCAGCTCACCACGAGTAGGGAACTCCTACGAGCAGTACTTC. Protein: CASSPRVGNSYEQYF.

This clonotype was observed at least ten times. The chain couples TRBV27 to TRBJ2-3; 8 positions agree with TRBD2. In germline, CDR1 is MNHEY, CDR2 SMNVEV (reference sequence). The V segment lost 7 bases and the J segment 7 bases; nucleotides outside the gene matches: 13. The CDR3 covers 15 residues. CDR3 coding DNA: TGTGCCAGCACCCAGGTCGGGGGGGCTATTCATACGCAGTATTTT. Translation: CASTQVGGAIHTQYF.

The chain has TRBV6-1 and TRBJ2-7; D might be TRBD2 (5 bases). V lost 6 bases and J 4 bases, leaving 16 bases between the germline ends. The CDR3 consists of 14 residues. CDR1 and CDR2 (germline): MNHNS, SASEGT. The CDR3 is CASSAYEGWYEQYF. The CDR3 DNA reads as TGTGCCAGCAGCGCCTATGAGGGATGGTACGAGCAGTACTTC.

This clonotype was observed a handful of times. The V and J genes are TRBV10-3 and TRBJ1-2, with 7 bases matching TRBD1. The CDR3 length is 16 residues. Trimming took 3 bases from V and 8 from J; bases not matched to a gene: 15. Germline V gene data show CDR1 as ENHRY and CDR2 as SYGVKD. The CDR3 DNA sequence: TGTGCCATCAGTGACTCTAATTTCCGGGACAGCGGAGGCTACACCTTC. Its protein is CAISDSNFRDSGGYTF.

This sequence joins TRBV7-9 and TRBJ2-7; 10 bases map to TRBD2. CDR1 is SEHNR and CDR2 is FQNEAQ in the germline V gene (reference sequence). The junction had 14 bases not matched to a gene; V was cut back by 2 bases and J by 7 bases. CDR3 length: 17 amino acids. The CDR3 is CASSLPTSGISRFEQYF. CDR3 coding DNA: TGTGCCAGCAGCTTACCCACTAGCGGGATTTCCAGGTTTGAGCAGTACTTC.

The rearrangement links TRBV7-9 to TRBJ1-4, with TRBD1 matching 8 bases. Per the germline V gene, CDR1 is SEHNR and CDR2 is FQNEAQ (reference sequence). The CDR3 contains 14 residues. Unmatched junction bases numbered 3, after V lost 5 bases and J lost 4 bases. CDR3 amino acids: CASSKTGDNEKLFF. The CDR3 bases are TGTGCCAGCAGCAAGACAGGGGATAATGAAAAACTGTTTTTT.

In this sample, this clonotype turned up a few times. The genes are TRBV14 and TRBJ1-6; D remains unclear. The V gene lost 4 bases and the J gene lost 5 bases, with 12 bases spanning the gap. CDR1 and CDR2 from the germline V gene are SGHDN and FVKESK. The CDR3 runs to 15 residues. The CDR3: CASSLRTGNNSPLHF. The CDR3 bases are TGTGCCAGCAGCCTCCGGACGGGAAATAATTCACCCCTCCACTTT.

This clonotype was counted many times. The chain uses TRBV19 and TRBJ1-1; D not resolved. The CDR3 loop spans 14 amino acids. CDR1 LNHDA and CDR2 SQIVND come from the germline V gene (reference sequence). V lost 5 bases and J lost 3, with 13 bases in between. The CDR3 coding sequence is TGTGCCAGTAGTTCTTCCCGATGGGACACTGAAGCTTTCTTT. Amino acid sequence: CASSSSRWDTEAFF.

This clonotype was recorded a few times. The chain links TRBV24-1 to TRBJ2-2; the D gene could be TRBD1 or TRBD2 (5 bases each). Germline V gene lookup returns CDR1 KGHDR and CDR2 SFDVKD. V shed 3 bases and J shed 3 bases, with 13 bases lying between them. The CDR3 is 16 residues long. For the CDR3, the DNA is TGTGCCACCAGTGATCCGGGACCGCGTGACACCGGGGAGCTGTTTTTT. Amino acids: CATSDPGPRDTGELFF.

This clonotype has more than one count but fewer than ten. The CDR3 here is CASSVPGHQITNYGYTF. CDR3 sequence (DNA): TGTGCCAGCAGCGTTCCGGGACATCAAATCACTAACTATGGCTACACCTTC. The chain has TRBV9 and TRBJ1-2, with a tentative D call TRBD1 (6 bases). Trimming pared 2 bases from V and 0 bases from J, leaving 17 bases between. Looked up from germline, CDR1 is SGDLS and CDR2 is YYNGEE. The CDR3 has 17 amino acids.

The genes are TRBV6-5 and TRBJ2-2; D is possibly TRBD2 (5 bases). The V and J ends lost 4 bases and 3 bases respectively, with 21 bases between them. The CDR3 loop spans 18 amino acids. Looked up from germline, CDR1 is MNHEY and CDR2 is SVGAGI. The CDR3 DNA reads TGTGCCAGCAGTTTCAATTCGGACTCCTCCCTTTACACCGGGGAGCTGTTTTTT. Translated, it gives CASSFNSDSSLYTGELFF.

This clonotype was recorded a few times. CDR3 sequence reads: CATSERGTGSDEQYF. CDR3 bases: TGTGCCACCAGTGAACGGGGGACAGGCTCGGACGAGCAGTACTTC. The rearrangement uses TRBV24-1 and TRBJ2-7, with TRBD1 matching 8 bases. V gave up 4 bases and J gave up 5 bases; unmatched junction bases: 9. In germline, CDR1 is KGHDR, CDR2 SFDVKD. CDR3 length: 15 residues.